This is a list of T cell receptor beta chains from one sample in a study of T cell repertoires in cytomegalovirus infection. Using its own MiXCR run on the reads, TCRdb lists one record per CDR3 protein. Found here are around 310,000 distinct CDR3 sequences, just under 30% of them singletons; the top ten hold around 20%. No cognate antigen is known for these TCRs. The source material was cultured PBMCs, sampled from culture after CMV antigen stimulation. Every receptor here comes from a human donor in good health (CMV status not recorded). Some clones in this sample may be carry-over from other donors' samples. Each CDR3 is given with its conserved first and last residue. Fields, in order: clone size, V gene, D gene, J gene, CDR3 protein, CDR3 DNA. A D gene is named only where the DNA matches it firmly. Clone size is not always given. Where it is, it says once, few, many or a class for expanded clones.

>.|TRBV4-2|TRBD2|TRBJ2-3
CASSQESGSGSDTQYF
TGTGCCAGCAGCCAGGAAAGCGGGAGTGGGTCAGATACGCAGTATTTT
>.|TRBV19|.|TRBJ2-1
CASSIPRQSSYNEQFF
TGTGCCAGTAGTATCCCGCGACAGAGCTCCTACAATGAGCAGTTCTTC
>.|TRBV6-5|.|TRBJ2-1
CASSRQFSEQFF
TGTGCCAGCAGCAGACAGTTCAGTGAGCAGTTCTTC
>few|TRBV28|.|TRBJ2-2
CASSSAGELFF
TGTGCCAGTTCTAGCGCCGGGGAGCTGTTTTTT
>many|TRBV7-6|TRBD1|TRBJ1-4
CASSLEGQGNEKLFF
TGTGCCAGCAGCTTAGAGGGACAGGGGAATGAAAAACTGTTTTTT
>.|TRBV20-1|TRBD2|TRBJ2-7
CSARSLTSGAYEQYF
TGCAGTGCTAGATCTTTAACTAGCGGGGCCTACGAGCAGTACTTC
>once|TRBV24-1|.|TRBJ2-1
CATSDPSGDSYNEQFF
TGTGCCACCAGTGATCCAAGTGGAGACTCCTACAATGAGCAGTTCTTC
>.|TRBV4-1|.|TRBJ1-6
CASSPVFQNSPLHF
TGTGCCAGCAGCCCTGTTTTCCAGAATTCACCCCTCCACTTT
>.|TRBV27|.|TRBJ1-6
CASSLGVGINSPLHF
TGTGCCAGCAGTTTAGGAGTCGGGATAAATTCACCCCTCCACTTT
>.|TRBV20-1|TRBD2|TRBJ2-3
CSATLAGGTDTQYF
TGCAGTGCGACTCTAGCGGGAGGTACAGATACGCAGTATTTT
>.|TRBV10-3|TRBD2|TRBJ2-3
CAISLPLAGASAYTQYF
TGTGCCATCAGTCTACCCCTAGCGGGGGCCAGCGCATATACGCAGTATTTT